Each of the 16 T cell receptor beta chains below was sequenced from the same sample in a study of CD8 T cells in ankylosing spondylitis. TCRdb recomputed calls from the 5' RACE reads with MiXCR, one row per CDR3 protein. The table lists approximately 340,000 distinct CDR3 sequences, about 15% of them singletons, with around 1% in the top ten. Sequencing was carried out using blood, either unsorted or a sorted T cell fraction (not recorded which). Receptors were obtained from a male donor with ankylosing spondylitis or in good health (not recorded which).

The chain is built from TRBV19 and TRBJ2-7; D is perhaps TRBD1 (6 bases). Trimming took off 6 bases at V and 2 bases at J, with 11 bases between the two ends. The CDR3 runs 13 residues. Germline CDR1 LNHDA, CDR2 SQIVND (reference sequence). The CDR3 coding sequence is TGTGCCAGTAGCCGGACAGAGACCTACGAGCAGTACTTC. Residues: CASSRTETYEQYF.

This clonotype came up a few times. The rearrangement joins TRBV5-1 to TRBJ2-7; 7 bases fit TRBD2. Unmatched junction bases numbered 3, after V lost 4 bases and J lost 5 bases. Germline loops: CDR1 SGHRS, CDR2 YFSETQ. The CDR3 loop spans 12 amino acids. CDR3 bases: TGCGCCAGCAGCCCGGGGGGTAACGAGCAGTACTTC. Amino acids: CASSPGGNEQYF.

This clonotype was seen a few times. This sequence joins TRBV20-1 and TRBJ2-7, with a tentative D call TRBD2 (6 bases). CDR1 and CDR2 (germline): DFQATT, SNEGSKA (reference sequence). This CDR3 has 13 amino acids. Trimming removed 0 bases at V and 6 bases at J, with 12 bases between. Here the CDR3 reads CSARDGTSLEQYF. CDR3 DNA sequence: TGCAGTGCTAGAGATGGGACTTCTCTCGAGCAGTACTTC.

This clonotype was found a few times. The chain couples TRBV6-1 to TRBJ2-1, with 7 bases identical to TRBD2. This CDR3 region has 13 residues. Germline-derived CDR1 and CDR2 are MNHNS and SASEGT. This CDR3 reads CVARASGYNEQFF. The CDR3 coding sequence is TGTGTCGCCAGGGCTAGCGGATACAATGAGCAGTTCTTC.

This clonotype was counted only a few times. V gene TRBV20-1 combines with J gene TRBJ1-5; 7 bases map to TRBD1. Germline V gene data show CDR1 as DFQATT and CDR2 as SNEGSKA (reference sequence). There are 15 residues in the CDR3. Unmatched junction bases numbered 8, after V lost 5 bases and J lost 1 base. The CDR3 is CSARVPGQSNQPQHF. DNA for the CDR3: TGCAGTGCTCGAGTTCCGGGACAGAGCAATCAGCCCCAGCATTTT.

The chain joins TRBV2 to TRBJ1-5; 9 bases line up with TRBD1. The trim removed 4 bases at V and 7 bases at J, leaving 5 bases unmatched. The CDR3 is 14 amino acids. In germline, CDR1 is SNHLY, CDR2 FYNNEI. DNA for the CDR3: TGTGCCAGCAGTGGGGAGACAGGGGGACAGCCCCAGCATTTT. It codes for CASSGETGGQPQHF.

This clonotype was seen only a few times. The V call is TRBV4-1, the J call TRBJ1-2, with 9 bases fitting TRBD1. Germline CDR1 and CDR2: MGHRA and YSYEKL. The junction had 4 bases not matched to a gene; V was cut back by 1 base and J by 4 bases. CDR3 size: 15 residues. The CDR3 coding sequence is TGCGCCAGCAGCCAAGTCCGGGACAGGGTCTATGGCTACACCTTC. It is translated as CASSQVRDRVYGYTF.

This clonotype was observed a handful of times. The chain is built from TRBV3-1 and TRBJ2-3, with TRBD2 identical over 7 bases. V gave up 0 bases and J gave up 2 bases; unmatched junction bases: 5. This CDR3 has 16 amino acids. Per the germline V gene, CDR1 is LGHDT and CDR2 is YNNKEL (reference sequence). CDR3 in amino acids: CASSQDLSGATDTQYF. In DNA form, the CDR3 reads TGTGCCAGCAGCCAAGATTTGAGCGGGGCCACAGATACGCAGTATTTT.

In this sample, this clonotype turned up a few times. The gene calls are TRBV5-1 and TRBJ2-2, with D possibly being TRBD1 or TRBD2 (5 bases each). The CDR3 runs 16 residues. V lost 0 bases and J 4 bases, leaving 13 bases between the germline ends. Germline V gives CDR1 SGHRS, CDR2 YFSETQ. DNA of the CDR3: TGCGCCAGCAGCTTGGTACCGGCAGGGAGCACCGGGGAGCTGTTTTTT. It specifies CASSLVPAGSTGELFF.

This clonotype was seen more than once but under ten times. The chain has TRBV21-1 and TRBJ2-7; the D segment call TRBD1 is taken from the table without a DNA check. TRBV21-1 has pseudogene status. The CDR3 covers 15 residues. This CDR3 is CASSKIPGRSYEQYF. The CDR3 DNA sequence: TGTGCCAGCAGCAAAATCCCGGGGCGCTCCTACGAGCAGTACTTC.

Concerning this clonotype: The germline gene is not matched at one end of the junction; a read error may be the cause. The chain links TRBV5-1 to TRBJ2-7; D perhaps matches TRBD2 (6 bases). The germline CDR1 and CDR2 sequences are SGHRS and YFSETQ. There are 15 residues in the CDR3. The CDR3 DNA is TGCGCCAGCAGCTTGGAGCCCCGGGACTCCTTCGAGCAGTACTTC. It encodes CASSLEPRDSFEQYF.

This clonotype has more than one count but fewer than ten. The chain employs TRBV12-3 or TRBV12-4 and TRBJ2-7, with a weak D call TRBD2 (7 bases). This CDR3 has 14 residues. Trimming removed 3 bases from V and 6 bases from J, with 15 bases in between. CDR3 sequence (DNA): TGTGCCAGCAGTTTTAGGGGAGGGGGTTCCGAGCAGTACTTC. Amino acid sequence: CASSFRGGGSEQYF.

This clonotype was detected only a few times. In nucleotides, the CDR3 is TGTGCCAGCAGTTCCCCCTGGGGGCTAGCGGGAGTAGAGACCCAGTACTTC. Its protein product is CASSSPWGLAGVETQYF. The rearrangement links TRBV28 to TRBJ2-5, with TRBD2 matching 10 bases. CDR1 and CDR2 from the germline V gene are MDHEN and SYDVKM. Trimming cost V 4 bases and J 4 bases; bases outside gene matches: 12. This CDR3 comprises 17 residues.

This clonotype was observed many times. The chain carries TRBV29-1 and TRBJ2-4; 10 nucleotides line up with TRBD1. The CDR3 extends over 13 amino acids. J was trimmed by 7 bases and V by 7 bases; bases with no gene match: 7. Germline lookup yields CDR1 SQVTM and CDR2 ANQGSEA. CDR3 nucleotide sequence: TGCAGCGCTGGGACAGGGGTAGGGAACATTCAGTACTTC. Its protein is CSAGTGVGNIQYF.

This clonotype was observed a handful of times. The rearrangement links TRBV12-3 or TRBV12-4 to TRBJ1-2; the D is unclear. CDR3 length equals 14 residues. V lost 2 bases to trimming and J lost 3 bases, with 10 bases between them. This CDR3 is CASSLRQNHYGYTF. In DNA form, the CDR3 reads TGTGCCAGCAGTTTACGGCAGAACCACTATGGCTACACCTTC.

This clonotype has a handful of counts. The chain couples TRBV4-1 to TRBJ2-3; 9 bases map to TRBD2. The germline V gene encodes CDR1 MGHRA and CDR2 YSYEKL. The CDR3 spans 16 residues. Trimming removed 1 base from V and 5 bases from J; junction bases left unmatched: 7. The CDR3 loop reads CASSQVVAGGQDTQYF. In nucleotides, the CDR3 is TGCGCCAGCAGCCAAGTCGTGGCGGGGGGGCAAGATACGCAGTATTTT.